This T cell receptor (beta chain) is from a study of shared clonotypes between healthy human individuals. Samples underwent the assay at deep level. TCRdb's table, derived via immunoSEQ multiplex PCR, lists solely in-frame clones and lacks some. Counted here are almost 700,000 clones, under 95% occurring once; the ten biggest clones make up about a quarter. Trimming left V 6 bases short and J 3 bases short, with 9 bases between. This CDR3 region has 11 residues. CDR1 is DFQATT and CDR2 is SNEGSKA in the germline V gene (reference sequence). Naive CD8 populations comprised CD45RO-negative cells positively selected for CCR7, excluding terminally differentiated effector memory CD45RA+ cells.

Source material: naive CD8+ T cells sorted from blood. This sequence was found in a man in his thirties or forties in good health. The gene calls are TRBV20-1 and TRBJ2-7; D is undetermined. The CDR3 sequence is CSARFDYEQYF. CDR3 in DNA: TGCAGTGCCAGATTTGACTACGAGCAGTACTTC.